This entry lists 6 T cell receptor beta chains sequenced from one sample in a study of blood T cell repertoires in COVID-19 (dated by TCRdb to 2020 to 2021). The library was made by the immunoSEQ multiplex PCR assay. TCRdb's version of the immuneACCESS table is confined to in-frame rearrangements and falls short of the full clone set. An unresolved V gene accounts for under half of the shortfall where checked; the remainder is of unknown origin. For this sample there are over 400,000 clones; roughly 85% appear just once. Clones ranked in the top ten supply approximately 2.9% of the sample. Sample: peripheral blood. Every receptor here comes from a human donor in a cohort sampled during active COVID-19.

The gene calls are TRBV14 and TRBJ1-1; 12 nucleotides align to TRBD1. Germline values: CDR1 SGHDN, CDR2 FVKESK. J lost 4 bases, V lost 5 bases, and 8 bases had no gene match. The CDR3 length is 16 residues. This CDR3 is CASSYGDRGLGTEAFF. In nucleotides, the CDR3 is TGTGCCAGCAGCTATGGGGACAGGGGGCTGGGCACTGAAGCTTTCTTT. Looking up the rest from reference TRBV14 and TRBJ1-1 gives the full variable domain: EAGVTQFPSHSVIEKGQTVTLRCDPISGHDNLYWYRRVMGKEIKFLLHFVKESKQDESGMPNNRFLAERTGGTYSTLKVQPAELEDSGVYFCASSYGDRGLGTEAFFGQGTRLTVV.

CDR3: CASSRLGQVTGELFF. The DNA for the CDR3 is TGTGCCAGCAGCCGACTAGGACAGGTCACCGGGGAGCTGTTTTTT. The chain has TRBV6-2 or TRBV6-3 and TRBJ2-2, with D perhaps TRBD1 (7 bases). With 6 bases removed from V and 4 bases from J, the gap between germline ends came to 15 bases. The CDR3 is 15 residues long. Per germline, CDR1 MNHEY and CDR2 SVGEGT.

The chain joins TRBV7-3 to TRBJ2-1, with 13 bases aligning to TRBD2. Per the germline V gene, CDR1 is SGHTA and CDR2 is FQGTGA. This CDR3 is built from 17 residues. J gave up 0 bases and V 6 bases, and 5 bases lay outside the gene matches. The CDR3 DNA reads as TGTGCCAGCAGGACCGGGACTAGCGGGGACTCCTACAATGAGCAGTTCTTC. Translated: CASRTGTSGDSYNEQFF.

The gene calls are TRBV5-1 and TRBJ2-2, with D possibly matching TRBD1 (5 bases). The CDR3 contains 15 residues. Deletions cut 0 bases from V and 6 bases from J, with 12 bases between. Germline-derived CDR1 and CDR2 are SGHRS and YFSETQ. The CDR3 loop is CASSLAAGSAGELFF. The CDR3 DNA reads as TGCGCCAGCAGCTTGGCTGCAGGGTCAGCCGGGGAGCTGTTTTTT.

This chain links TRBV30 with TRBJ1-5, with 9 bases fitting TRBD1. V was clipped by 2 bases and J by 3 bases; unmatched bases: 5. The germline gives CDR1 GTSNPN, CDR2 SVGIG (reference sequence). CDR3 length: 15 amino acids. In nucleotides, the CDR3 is TGTGCCTGGAGTCTCCGACAGGGGGTCAATCAGCCCCAGCATTTT. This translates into CAWSLRQGVNQPQHF.

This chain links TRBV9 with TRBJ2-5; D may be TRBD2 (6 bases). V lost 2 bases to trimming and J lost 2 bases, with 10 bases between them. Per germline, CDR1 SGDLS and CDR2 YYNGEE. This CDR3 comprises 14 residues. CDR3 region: CASSVDGTQETQYF. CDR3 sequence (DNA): TGTGCCAGCAGCGTTGACGGGACTCAAGAGACCCAGTACTTC.